These 9 T cell receptor beta chains share one sample of origin, sequenced in a study of blood T cells in healthy people across ages. A second PCR, run for about 7 to 11 cycles, used a sample-barcoded 5' primer plus a J-beta primer mix. TCRdb re-called the 5' RACE reads with MiXCR, one entry per CDR3 protein. Of about 1.6 million distinct CDR3 sequences detected, about 31% appear once; the ten largest clones hold 11%. The sample consisted of blood. The receptors stem from a woman aged 30 to 39 in good health.

The gene calls are TRBV27 and TRBJ2-3; 10 positions agree with TRBD2. Germline CDR1 MNHEY, CDR2 SMNVEV (reference sequence). CDR3 length: 15 residues. J lost 5 bases, V lost 6 bases, and 8 bases had no gene match. DNA for the CDR3: TGTGCCAGCAGACCGGGACTAGCGTTAGGAGATACGCAGTATTTT. Residues: CASRPGLALGDTQYF.

The chain couples TRBV29-1 to TRBJ2-7, with D hard to call. This CDR3 has 13 residues. Per germline, CDR1 SQVTM and CDR2 ANQGSEA. Deletions cut 1 base from V and 4 bases from J, with 11 bases between. The CDR3 DNA reads TGCAGCGTTGAAGGGGGTGGGTTATACGAGCAGTACTTC. Encoded protein: CSVEGGGLYEQYF.

The V and J genes are TRBV15 and TRBJ1-2, with a possible D match to TRBD1 (5 bases). Germline assignment: CDR1 LNHNV and CDR2 YYDKDF (reference sequence). Between the trimmed V and J ends, which lost 5 bases and 8 bases, there was a span of 12 bases. The CDR3 extends over 12 amino acids. Written as DNA, the CDR3 is TGTGCCACCAGCTGGGGGGGAAGAGGCTACACCTTC. It yields the protein CATSWGGRGYTF.

At least ten counts were recorded for this clonotype. V is TRBV4-1 and J is TRBJ2-5, with D unresolved. Germline values: CDR1 MGHRA, CDR2 YSYEKL. There are 15 residues in the CDR3. Trimming took 2 bases from V and 1 from J, leaving 11 bases between them. The CDR3 nucleotides read TGCGCCAGCAGCCAACCAAGGGCTACCCAAGAGACCCAGTACTTC. Translating gives CASSQPRATQETQYF.

This clonotype was seen only a few times. The rearrangement joins TRBV7-2 to TRBJ1-1; no clear D gene. The germline CDR1 and CDR2 sequences are SGHTA and FQGNSA. The V end was cut by 4 bases, the J end by 0 bases, with 24 bases between. The CDR3 has 19 amino acids. The CDR3 nucleotides are TGTGCCAGCAGCTCGTCCGCTGCACCGATCCGGCTCTTGAACACTGAAGCTTTCTTT. The encoded protein is CASSSSAAPIRLLNTEAFF.

This chain links TRBV7-9 with TRBJ1-1; D gene uncertain. Germline CDR1 and CDR2: SEHNR and FQNEAQ (reference sequence). V was shortened by 8 bases and J by 5 bases, with 12 bases between the two germline ends. The CDR3 runs to 12 residues. The CDR3 loop is CASRDLGTEAFF. The CDR3 region has the DNA TGTGCCAGCCGCGACCTGGGGACTGAAGCTTTCTTT.

This clonotype was recorded many times. The chain combines TRBV20-1 with TRBJ2-7; 8 bases match TRBD1. CDR3 length: 15 residues. CDR1 DFQATT and CDR2 SNEGSKA come from the germline V gene (reference sequence). V lost 0 bases, J lost 7 bases, and 11 bases stayed unmatched. This chain's CDR3 is CSARDQGTGLKEQYF. CDR3 sequence (DNA): TGCAGTGCTAGAGATCAGGGGACAGGCCTCAAGGAGCAGTACTTC.

The gene calls are TRBV27 and TRBJ2-7; D is tentatively TRBD1 or TRBD2 (5 bases each). The CDR3 totals 14 residues. In germline, CDR1 is MNHEY, CDR2 SMNVEV (reference sequence). V dropped 1 base and J dropped 4 bases, with 11 bases sitting between them. CDR3 sequence reads: CASSLLMGRYEQYF. The DNA for the CDR3 is TGTGCCAGCAGTTTATTAATGGGACGGTACGAGCAGTACTTC.

This clonotype was seen more than once but under ten times. Here the CDR3 reads CASSPGTGILNQPQHF. The DNA for the CDR3 is TGTGCCAGCAGCCCAGGGACAGGCATACTAAATCAGCCCCAGCATTTT. The chain has TRBV3-1 and TRBJ1-5; 8 positions agree with TRBD1. Germline loops: CDR1 LGHDT, CDR2 YNNKEL (reference sequence). Trimming removed 4 bases from V and 4 bases from J; junction bases left unmatched: 9. This CDR3 has 16 residues.